This T cell receptor (beta chain) was observed in a study of blood T cells in healthy people across ages. V lost 1 base to trimming and J lost 3 bases; unmatched junction nucleotides: 6. This CDR3 contains 15 residues. From germline, CDR1 is SQVTM and CDR2 ANQGSEA. Study-wide results and limits: There were more naive CD4+ cells and higher diversity in long-lived donors than in aged donors. No one knew whether donors had CMV, which possibly confounded expanded clonotype changes.

Together with a sample-barcoded 5' primer, a J-beta primer mix was included in a second PCR lasting about 7 to 12 cycles. With 12 random nucleotides, a template-switch adaptor tagged each individual cDNA molecule. TCRdb re-analysed the 5' RACE reads in MiXCR, keeping a single row per CDR3 protein. The sample has nearly 800,000 distinct CDR3 sequences, 25% seen once; the top ten hold 3.7%. Only a few counts were recorded for this clonotype. No antigen is known for it. Each sample gave at least 6 million isolated PBMCs. The same sample was also studied in work on T cells of mothers and their children.

The rearrangement links TRBV29-1 to TRBJ1-5, with 7 bases fitting TRBD1. What was sequenced was blood. This receptor was identified in a boy aged 5-17 years in good health. DNA of the CDR3: TGCAGCGTTGAAGGACAGGGTGGGACCAATCAGCCCCAGCATTTT. As protein: CSVEGQGGTNQPQHF.